The clone carrying this T cell receptor beta chain appeared a few times. Its specificity is not known. Together with a sample-barcoded 5' primer, a J-beta primer mix was included in a second PCR lasting roughly 7 to 11 cycles. A single record per CDR3 protein comes from TCRdb applying MiXCR to the 5' RACE reads. The data show roughly 1.7 million distinct CDR3 sequences, with roughly 32% seen just once and 11% held by the top ten. This sample was included in a study of blood T cells in healthy people across ages. Overall study findings and caveats: Samples with more naive T cells showed higher observed beta diversity. It was held that the diversity estimates obtained from one million T cells were underestimates.

This CDR3 is 16 amino acids long. Per germline, CDR1 MNHNS and CDR2 SASEGT. Trimming took 9 bases from V and 0 from J; bases not matched to a gene: 10. The sequenced sample consisted of blood. The receptor was derived from a woman under 40 in good health. V usage is TRBV6-1 and J usage is TRBJ1-1, with 10 bases lining up with TRBD1. The CDR3 DNA follows: TGTGCCAGTCTTTCCGGGACAGGGGAAATGAACACTGAAGCTTTCTTT. Translating it yields CASLSGTGEMNTEAFF.